This TCR beta chain was captured by sequencing in a study of radiotherapy plus CTLA-4 blockade in lung cancer. V was clipped by 0 bases and J by 4 bases, with 11 bases between them. This CDR3 is 16 amino acids long. Germline CDR1 reads SGHRS; CDR2 reads YFSETQ. The protocol was immunoSEQ multiplex PCR, while the TCRdb copy is restricted to in-frame clones and leaves out a portion. The sample carries 15,000 to 20,000 clones, roughly 83% recorded once. This sequence originates from a human donor with non-small cell lung cancer whose response to radiotherapy plus ipilimumab could not be evaluated. Here the sequenced sample was peripheral blood, taken from a patient treated with radiotherapy plus ipilimumab. The J gene is TRBJ1-6, the V gene TRBV5-1, with D possibly TRBD1 on 6 matching bases. This CDR3 is CASSLGQGYYNSPLHF. In DNA, the CDR3 is TGCGCCAGCAGCTTGGGGCAGGGGTATTATAATTCACCCCTCCACTTT.